These 30 T cell receptor beta chains share one sample of origin, sequenced in a study of OX40 agonist ivuxolimab in advanced cancers. Clones were sequenced by immunoSEQ multiplex PCR, and TCRdb holds only the in-frame ones, with some missing. This table has roughly 80,000 clones, around four fifths appearing once. Sequencing was performed on CD4+ or CD8+ T cells sorted from blood, taken in a trial of the OX40 agonist ivuxolimab. Source of these receptors: an adult with an advanced solid tumor such as melanoma, head and neck, liver or kidney cancer.

This sequence joins TRBV29-1 and TRBJ2-2; D not resolved. Germline V lookup: CDR1 SQVTM, CDR2 ANQGSEA. This CDR3 has 12 residues. The V gene lost 6 bases and the J gene lost 5 bases, with 10 bases spanning the gap. DNA for the CDR3: TGCAGCGTGGACGGACGGACCGGGGAGCTGTTTTTT. Its protein is CSVDGRTGELFF.

This clone came up a few times. V is TRBV4-1 and J is TRBJ1-4; a possible D gene is TRBD1 (5 bases). Trimming cost V 3 bases and J 7 bases, with 15 bases left between them. Germline V gene lookup returns CDR1 MGHRA and CDR2 YSYEKL. This CDR3 has 15 amino acids. The CDR3, as DNA: TGCGCCAGCAGCCAGGGGGACGGCATCGTTGAAAAACTGTTTTTT. Amino acid sequence: CASSQGDGIVEKLFF.

The gene calls are TRBV10-3 and TRBJ1-5; TRBD1 aligns across 10 bases. The germline V gene encodes CDR1 ENHRY and CDR2 SYGVKD. This CDR3 is 16 amino acids long. V dropped 5 bases and J dropped 4; count of bases not matched to a gene: 8. The CDR3 reads CAISNELDRGNQPQHF. CDR3 nucleotides: TGTGCCATCAGTAACGAATTGGACAGGGGGAATCAGCCCCAGCATTTT.

The V gene is TRBV5-1, the J gene TRBJ1-6; TRBD1 might be the D (5 bases). The V gene lost 0 bases and the J gene lost 2 bases, with 6 bases spanning the gap. Germline CDR1 reads SGHRS; CDR2 reads YFSETQ. The CDR3 is 15 residues long. The CDR3 here is CASSLGGAYNSPLHF. The CDR3 bases are TGCGCCAGCAGCTTGGGGGGGGCCTATAATTCACCCCTCCACTTT. The variable domain in full, with the rest retrieved from reference TRBV5-1 and TRBJ1-6, is KAGVTQTPRYLIKTRGQQVTLSCSPISGHRSVSWYQQTPGQGLQFLFEYFSETQRNKGNFPGRFSGRQFSNSRSEMNVSTLELGDSALYLCASSLGGAYNSPLHFGNGTRLTVT.

This chain links TRBV12-5 with TRBJ1-1; 7 bases agree with TRBD1. This CDR3 region has 13 residues. V shed 1 base, J shed 5 bases, and the junction held 1 base outside the gene matches. CDR1 and CDR2 from the germline V gene are LGHNT and FRNRAP. CDR3 sequence (DNA): TGTGCTAGTGGTTTGGAACAGGGGACTGAAGCTTTCTTT. This codes for CASGLEQGTEAFF.

The chain uses TRBV9 and TRBJ2-5, with 13 positions matching TRBD2. Trimming removed 0 bases from V and 2 bases from J; junction bases left unmatched: 4. The germline V gene has CDR1 SGDLS and CDR2 YYNGEE. The CDR3 runs to 17 residues. This chain's CDR3 is CASSVGGLAGLQETQYF. CDR3 sequence (DNA): TGTGCCAGCAGCGTAGGGGGACTAGCGGGGTTACAAGAGACCCAGTACTTC. Full variable domain (outside the CDR3, taken from reference TRBV9 and TRBJ2-5): DSGVTQTPKHLITATGQRVTLRCSPRSGDLSVYWYQQSLDQGLQFLIQYYNGEERAKGNILERFSAQQFPDLHSELNLSSLELGDSALYFCASSVGGLAGLQETQYFGPGTRLLVL.

CDR3: CASSLYGQETQYF. The CDR3 coding sequence is TGTGCCAGCAGCTTATACGGCCAAGAGACCCAGTACTTC. This sequence joins TRBV7-6 and TRBJ2-5; no clear D gene. The CDR3 totals 13 residues. From germline, CDR1 is SGHVS and CDR2 FNYEAQ. V shed 2 bases and J shed 1 base, with 5 bases lying between them.

The rearrangement uses TRBV27 and TRBJ1-5, with D perhaps matching TRBD1 (5 bases). V was shortened by 2 bases and J by 0 bases, with 8 bases between the two germline ends. The CDR3 is 15 amino acids. The germline gives CDR1 MNHEY, CDR2 SMNVEV (reference sequence). CDR3 protein: CASSLGQYSNQPQHF. The CDR3 nucleotides are TGTGCCAGCAGTTTAGGACAATATAGCAATCAGCCCCAGCATTTT.

The chain recombines TRBV9 with TRBJ2-7, with 8 bases fitting TRBD1. Germline V gene lookup returns CDR1 SGDLS and CDR2 YYNGEE. The CDR3 runs 14 residues. Trimming at V came to 3 bases and at J to 1 base, leaving 3 bases not matched to a gene. The DNA for the CDR3 is TGTGCCAGCAGCGCCCGGGACAGGTCCTACGAGCAGTACTTC. Translating it yields CASSARDRSYEQYF.

The chain recombines TRBV5-1 with TRBJ2-7; 10 positions match TRBD2. J was trimmed by 0 bases and V by 0 bases; bases with no gene match: 12. The CDR3 loop spans 19 amino acids. Germline V CDR1 and CDR2: SGHRS, YFSETQ. DNA of the CDR3: TGCGCCAGCAGCTTGGGGGATTTTAGCGGGGGGCCCCCCTCCTACGAGCAGTACGTC. Its protein product is CASSLGDFSGGPPSYEQYV.

CDR3 bases: TGCGCCAGCAGCCAAGATGAATTCAATGAGCAGTTCTTC. It yields the protein CASSQDEFNEQFF. The chain has TRBV4-3 and TRBJ2-1; the D is unclear. The germline V gene encodes CDR1 LGHNA and CDR2 YSLEER. The CDR3 runs to 13 residues. Between the trimmed V and J ends, which lost 0 bases and 6 bases, there was a span of 6 bases.

The rearrangement joins TRBV6-5 to TRBJ2-3; TRBD2 matches at 8 bases. Germline CDR1 and CDR2: MNHEY and SVGAGI. V trimming: 1 base; J trimming: 1 base; junction bases outside the gene matches: 4. This CDR3 contains 16 residues. CDR3 DNA sequence: TGTGCCAGCAGTTACTTCGGGACTAGGGGCACAGATACGCAGTATTTT. It specifies CASSYFGTRGTDTQYF.

This clone came up a few times. J is TRBJ2-1 and V is TRBV7-7; D may be TRBD2 (5 bases). The CDR3 sequence is 13 residues long. Trimming took off 1 base at V and 10 bases at J, with 11 bases between the two ends. Germline V CDR1 and CDR2: SSHAT, FNYEAQ (reference sequence). The CDR3 loop reads CASSLGSGGEQFF. For the CDR3, the DNA is TGTGCCAGCAGCTTAGGTTCCGGAGGAGAGCAGTTCTTC.

This clone was seen only once. V usage is TRBV7-9 and J usage is TRBJ1-3; D gene unclear. The CDR3 spans 14 residues. Trimming took 6 bases from V and 4 from J, leaving 13 bases between them. Germline CDR1 is SEHNR and CDR2 is FQNEAQ (reference sequence). CDR3 bases: TGTGCCAGCAGTGTTCAGGTCCCCGGAAACACCATATATTTT. Its translation is CASSVQVPGNTIYF.

This clone was observed a single time. CDR3 in DNA: TGCGCCAGCAGCCAAGTGAATCCGGGACTAGCTCTCAATGAGCAGTTCTTC. This sequence encodes CASSQVNPGLALNEQFF. The V call is TRBV4-3, the J call TRBJ2-1, with 9 bases matching TRBD2. The J segment lost 6 bases and the V segment lost 1 base, leaving 10 bases of the junction unmatched. In germline, CDR1 is LGHNA, CDR2 YSLEER. This CDR3 is 17 amino acids long.

This clone has only one observation. The chain joins TRBV7-2 to TRBJ2-2; D is unclear. CDR3 length equals 16 residues. V was cut by 5 bases and J by 5 bases, with 18 bases left in between. Germline V CDR1 and CDR2: SGHTA, FQGNSA. CDR3 coding DNA: TGTGCCAGCAGCACGCGCCCGGGCCCTGGGACCGGGGAGCTGTTTTTT. It translates to CASSTRPGPGTGELFF. The full variable domain, with the rest looked up from reference TRBV7-2 and TRBJ2-2, is GAGVSQSPSNKVTEKGKDVELRCDPISGHTALYWYRQSLGQGLEFLIYFQGNSAPDKSGLPSDRFSAERTGGSVSTLTIQRTQQEDSAVYLCASSTRPGPGTGELFFGEGSRLTVL.

V gene TRBV9 combines with J gene TRBJ1-5; D gene uncertain. In germline, CDR1 is SGDLS, CDR2 YYNGEE. The CDR3 is 15 amino acids. V lost 6 bases and J 3 bases, leaving 16 bases between the germline ends. CDR3 in amino acids: CASTPVRRHNQPQHF. The CDR3, as DNA: TGTGCCAGCACCCCCGTTCGGCGCCACAATCAGCCCCAGCATTTT.

There are a few counts of this clone. This sequence joins TRBV20-1 and TRBJ1-1; no clear D. Per the germline V gene, CDR1 is DFQATT and CDR2 is SNEGSKA (reference sequence). The CDR3 is 11 amino acids. V gave up 1 base and J gave up 9 bases, with 9 bases separating them. The CDR3 protein is CSARGREKAFF. The CDR3 DNA sequence: TGCAGTGCTAGAGGGCGGGAAAAAGCTTTCTTT.

This sequence joins TRBV9 and TRBJ1-4; D not resolved. This CDR3 is 16 amino acids long. Trimming removed 2 bases at V and 7 bases at J, with 18 bases between. Germline values: CDR1 SGDLS, CDR2 YYNGEE. CDR3: CASSVFSGEMGEKLFF. CDR3 in DNA: TGTGCCAGCAGCGTTTTTTCTGGTGAGATGGGTGAAAAACTGTTTTTT.

This chain joins TRBV18 and TRBJ1-1; tentatively, D is TRBD1 (5 bases). This CDR3 is built from 14 residues. Trimming removed 2 bases at V and 3 bases at J, with 10 bases between. In germline, CDR1 is KGHSH, CDR2 LQKENI. CDR3 amino acids: CASSPSGGDTEAFF. The CDR3 DNA sequence: TGTGCCAGCTCACCAAGTGGGGGGGACACTGAAGCTTTCTTT.

The genes are TRBV19 and TRBJ2-7; tentatively, D is TRBD2 (5 bases). Per the germline V gene, CDR1 is LNHDA and CDR2 is SQIVND (reference sequence). The CDR3 extends over 15 amino acids. The V end lost 2 bases, the J end lost 1 base, and 12 bases lay between the germline ends. CDR3 in amino acids: CASSIRAGLSYEQYF. In DNA form, the CDR3 reads TGTGCCAGTAGTATACGGGCAGGACTTTCCTACGAGCAGTACTTC. Complete variable domain (other parts from reference TRBV19 and TRBJ2-7): DGGITQSPKYLFRKEGQNVTLSCEQNLNHDAMYWYRQDPGQGLRLIYYSQIVNDFQKGDIAEGYSVSREKKESFPLTVTSAQKNPTAFYLCASSIRAGLSYEQYFGPGTRLTVT.

This chain links TRBV7-2 with TRBJ1-5; no reliable D call. The CDR3 loop spans 15 amino acids. Looked up from germline, CDR1 is SGHTA and CDR2 is FQGNSA. V was clipped by 5 bases and J by 7 bases, with 18 bases between them. CDR3 in DNA: TGTGCCAGCAGCGCGGCGGGAACCGTCGGCCAGCCCCAGCATTTT. Amino acid sequence: CASSAAGTVGQPQHF.

V is TRBV27 and J is TRBJ1-6, with a weak D call TRBD1 (5 bases). This CDR3 spans 16 amino acids. V shed 2 bases and J shed 4 bases, with 12 bases lying between them. Germline V gene sequence: CDR1 MNHEY, CDR2 SMNVEV (reference sequence). The CDR3 DNA reads TGTGCCAGCAGTTTACTACAGGCTAAATATAATTCACCCCTCCACTTT. Translated: CASSLLQAKYNSPLHF.

V and J are TRBV6-5 and TRBJ2-7, with 8 bases lining up with TRBD1. V shed 6 bases and J 5 bases; nucleotides not matched to a gene: 12. The CDR3 spans 15 residues. Germline V gene data show CDR1 as MNHEY and CDR2 as SVGAGI. The CDR3, as DNA: TGTGCCAGCAGCTCGACAGGGGACAAGTTCCACGAGCAGTACGTC. Its protein is CASSSTGDKFHEQYV.

V is TRBV28 and J is TRBJ1-5; a weak D match, TRBD1 (6 bases). CDR1 and CDR2 (germline): MDHEN, SYDVKM. Deletions cut 3 bases from V and 7 bases from J, with 16 bases between. The CDR3 sequence is 15 residues long. The CDR3 spells CASSFFGGAGQPQHF. The DNA of the CDR3 is TGTGCCAGCAGTTTTTTTGGGGGCGCGGGACAGCCCCAGCATTTT.

V is TRBV2 and J is TRBJ2-1, with D perhaps TRBD1 (5 bases). The germline V and J ends were trimmed by 1 base and 7 bases, with 11 bases remaining between them. The CDR3 extends over 14 amino acids. CDR1 is SNHLY and CDR2 is FYNNEI in the germline V gene. The CDR3: CASSEVAGRNEQFF. In DNA, the CDR3 is TGTGCCAGCAGTGAAGTGGCAGGGCGAAATGAGCAGTTCTTC. Combining the CDR3 with reference TRBV2 and TRBJ2-1 gives the whole variable domain EPEVTQTPSHQVTQMGQEVILRCVPISNHLYFYWYRQILGQKVEFLVSFYNNEISEKSEIFDDQFSVERPDGSNFTLKIRSTKLEDSAMYFCASSEVAGRNEQFFGPGTRLTVL.

The V and J genes are TRBV19 and TRBJ1-2; 7 bases agree with TRBD1. There are 15 residues in the CDR3. V was clipped by 7 bases and J by 7 bases; unmatched bases: 15. The germline V gene encodes CDR1 LNHDA and CDR2 SQIVND (reference sequence). The CDR3 DNA reads TGTGCCAGTACGAATGGAGGGGGCGGGATGCGTGGCTACACCTTC. Translating gives CASTNGGGGMRGYTF.

J is TRBJ1-6 and V is TRBV30, with D possibly being TRBD1 (5 bases). The CDR3 extends over 16 amino acids. V lost 0 bases to trimming and J lost 0 bases, with 9 bases between them. Germline assignment: CDR1 GTSNPN and CDR2 SVGIG (reference sequence). The CDR3 nucleotides read TGTGCCTGGAGTGTCCCAGGGAGCTCCTATAATTCACCCCTCCACTTT. It yields the protein CAWSVPGSSYNSPLHF.

This clone was observed a handful of times. This rearrangement joins TRBV5-4 to TRBJ1-1; D perhaps matches TRBD1 (5 bases). The CDR3 spans 16 residues. V was clipped by 0 bases and J by 1 base, with 13 bases between them. CDR1 SGHNT and CDR2 YYREEE come from the germline V gene (reference sequence). This CDR3 reads CASSLGGAGKNTEAFF. CDR3 coding DNA: TGTGCCAGCAGCTTGGGGGGTGCAGGGAAGAACACTGAAGCTTTCTTT. Complete variable domain (other parts from reference TRBV5-4 and TRBJ1-1): ETGVTQSPTHLIKTRGQQVTLRCSSQSGHNTVSWYQQALGQGPQFIFQYYREEENGRGNFPPRFSGLQFPNYSSELNVNALELDDSALYLCASSLGGAGKNTEAFFGQGTRLTVV.

This chain links TRBV4-2 with TRBJ1-4; D remains ambiguous. V was cut by 0 bases and J by 4 bases, with 9 bases left in between. The length of the CDR3 is 15 residues. Germline CDR1 is LGHNA and CDR2 is YNFKEQ. The CDR3 region is CASSQEGYGNEKLFF. For the CDR3, the DNA is TGTGCCAGCAGCCAAGAGGGCTATGGTAATGAAAAACTGTTTTTT.